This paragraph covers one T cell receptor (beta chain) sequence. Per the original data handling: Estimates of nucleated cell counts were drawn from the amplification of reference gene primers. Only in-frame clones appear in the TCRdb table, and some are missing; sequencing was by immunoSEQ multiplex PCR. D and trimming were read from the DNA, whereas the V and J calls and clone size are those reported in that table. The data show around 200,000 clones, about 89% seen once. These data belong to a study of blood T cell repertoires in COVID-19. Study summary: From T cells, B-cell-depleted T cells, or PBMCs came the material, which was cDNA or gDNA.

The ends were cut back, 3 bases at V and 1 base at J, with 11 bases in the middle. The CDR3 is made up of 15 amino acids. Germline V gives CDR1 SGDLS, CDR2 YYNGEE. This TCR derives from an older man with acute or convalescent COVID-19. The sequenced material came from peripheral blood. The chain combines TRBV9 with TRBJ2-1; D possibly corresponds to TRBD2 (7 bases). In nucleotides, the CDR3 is TGTGCCAGCAGCGCTGAGGGGGGGTCCTACAATGAGCAGTTCTTC. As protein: CASSAEGGSYNEQFF.